Listed here are 26 T cell receptor beta chains from one sample, sequenced in a study of shared clonotypes between healthy human individuals (dated by TCRdb to about 2020). Library preparation employed the immunoSEQ multiplex PCR assay. TCRdb provides this immuneACCESS table in a form limited to in-frame rearrangements. Some clones are lacking; in checked studies, under half of them reflect an unresolved V gene, and why the rest are absent is not known. Counted in this sample were roughly 1.4 million clones; about 98.5% of them appeared once. The ten largest clonotypes hold around 0.33% of the sample. Sequenced material: naive CD4+ T cells sorted from blood. The sample's cell subset or site label is to be understood as: CD45RA+ positively selected. The receptors were sampled from a man aged 25-40 years in good health.

J is TRBJ2-7 and V is TRBV29-1; 10 bases match TRBD1. The CDR3 consists of 14 residues. J gave up 7 bases and V 3 bases, and 9 bases lay outside the gene matches. In germline, CDR1 is SQVTM, CDR2 ANQGSEA. The DNA of the CDR3 is TGCAGCGTTGAGCGGGCAGACAGGGGGCGTGAGCAGTACTTC. Residues: CSVERADRGREQYF.

Only one count was recorded for this clone. The chain combines TRBV5-4 with TRBJ1-2; D unresolved. There are 15 residues in the CDR3. Trimming took off 3 bases at V and 0 bases at J, with 12 bases between the two ends. The germline V gene has CDR1 SGHNT and CDR2 YYREEE (reference sequence). The CDR3 coding sequence is TGTGCCAGCAGCTACTCAGGACGTGCTAACTATGGCTACACCTTC. Its translation: CASSYSGRANYGYTF.

The gene calls are TRBV28 and TRBJ1-1; no reliable D call. The CDR3 runs 13 residues. Germline CDR1 reads MDHEN; CDR2 reads SYDVKM. Trimming pared 8 bases from V and 0 bases from J, leaving 10 bases between. CDR3 DNA sequence: TGTGCCAGCCGCTTGAAAATGAACACTGAAGCTTTCTTT. It codes for CASRLKMNTEAFF.

The rearrangement links TRBV15 to TRBJ2-3; D might be TRBD2 (6 bases). V gave up 0 bases and J gave up 3 bases, with 19 bases separating them. The CDR3 consists of 18 residues. CDR1 is LNHNV, CDR2 YYDKDF, per germline (reference sequence). CDR3 in amino acids: CATSREGGSRRVTDTQYF. DNA for the CDR3: TGTGCCACCAGCAGAGAGGGGGGTTCGCGGCGGGTAACAGATACGCAGTATTTT.

The chain is built from TRBV4-3 and TRBJ2-7; D is perhaps TRBD2 (7 bases). The CDR3 consists of 15 residues. Per the germline V gene, CDR1 is LGHNA and CDR2 is YSLEER. Trimming removed 4 bases from V and 6 bases from J, with 19 bases in between. The chain's CDR3 is CASSRGGGRAFEQYF. The CDR3 DNA follows: TGCGCCAGCAGCCGAGGGGGAGGGAGGGCCTTCGAGCAGTACTTC.

CDR3 amino acids: CASSAGQGSPSTGELFF. The DNA for the CDR3 is TGTGCCAGCAGTGCCGGCCAGGGCTCACCGAGCACCGGGGAGCTGTTTTTT. V gene TRBV2 combines with J gene TRBJ2-2; TRBD1 is a possible D gene (5 bases). CDR1 and CDR2 from the germline V gene are SNHLY and FYNNEI. Trimming took off 4 bases at V and 4 bases at J, with 19 bases between the two ends. The CDR3 is 17 amino acids.

V and J are TRBV7-9 and TRBJ2-7; D is unresolved. CDR3 length: 16 amino acids. Germline CDR1 reads SEHNR; CDR2 reads FQNEAQ (reference sequence). Trimming removed 5 bases at V and 0 bases at J, with 17 bases between. CDR3 sequence: CASSTIHSGLSYEQYF. In DNA form, the CDR3 reads TGTGCCAGCAGCACCATTCACAGTGGTCTCTCCTACGAGCAGTACTTC.

The chain has TRBV11-2 and TRBJ1-2, with D possibly TRBD1 on 6 matching bases. The CDR3 extends over 15 amino acids. The V and J ends lost 4 bases and 0 bases respectively, with 12 bases between them. Germline loops: CDR1 SGHAT, CDR2 FQNNGV. CDR3 nucleotide sequence: TGTGCCAGCAGCTCCCAGGGGACATCTAACTATGGCTACACCTTC. Amino acid sequence: CASSSQGTSNYGYTF.

This chain links TRBV15 with TRBJ1-2; D unresolved. The CDR3 has 13 residues. V lost 0 bases, J lost 6 bases, and 8 bases lay in between. Germline V gene sequence: CDR1 LNHNV, CDR2 YYDKDF (reference sequence). The CDR3 DNA is TGTGCCACCAGCAGAGATCCTAGGGATGGCTACACCTTC. As protein: CATSRDPRDGYTF.

Details on this clone: Other DNA sequences of this sample code for an identical CDR3. The CDR3 nucleotides are TGTGCCAGCAGCTTGCTCTCGGGAGCGAACACTGAAGCTTTCTTT. It specifies CASSLLSGANTEAFF. The V call is TRBV5-6, the J call TRBJ1-1; D is ambiguous. The V gene lost 1 base and the J gene lost 1 base, with 11 bases spanning the gap. The CDR3 contains 15 residues. Looked up from germline, CDR1 is SGHDT and CDR2 is YYEEEE.

The chain has TRBV7-2 and TRBJ2-5, with 7 bases lining up with TRBD2. The CDR3 has 18 residues. CDR1 and CDR2 from the germline V gene are SGHTA and FQGNSA. J was trimmed by 1 base and V by 4 bases; bases with no gene match: 15. As DNA, the CDR3 is TGTGCCAGCAGCTCAAACTTACTTGGGGGGGTTGGCCAAGAGACCCAGTACTTC. Its protein product is CASSSNLLGGVGQETQYF.

The chain employs TRBV28 and TRBJ1-1; no reliable D call. The CDR3 has 13 residues. Germline-derived CDR1 and CDR2 are MDHEN and SYDVKM. V was pared by 7 bases and J by 1 base, with 10 bases between. Here the CDR3 DNA reads TGTGCCAGCATCCCGGCGGGGAACACTGAAGCTTTCTTT. This translates into CASIPAGNTEAFF.

This chain connects TRBV11-2 to TRBJ2-1; tentatively, D is TRBD1 or TRBD2 (5 bases each). CDR1 is SGHAT and CDR2 is FQNNGV in the germline V gene. Trimming cost V 3 bases and J 3 bases, with 12 bases left between them. This CDR3 spans 15 amino acids. The CDR3 loop reads CASSLGDGGYNEQFF. The CDR3 nucleotides read TGTGCCAGCAGCTTGGGGGACGGCGGCTACAATGAGCAGTTCTTC.

The sample holds one count of this clone. The CDR3 nucleotides read TGTGCCAGCAGCTTAGATACAGCGATTAGCTATGGCTACACCTTC. The encoded protein is CASSLDTAISYGYTF. V and J are TRBV7-2 and TRBJ1-2; D is uncertain. The CDR3 extends over 15 amino acids. Germline CDR1 and CDR2: SGHTA and FQGNSA. Trimming left V 1 base short and J 4 bases short, with 13 bases between.

The chain links TRBV19 to TRBJ2-3; 7 nucleotides align to TRBD1. From germline, CDR1 is LNHDA and CDR2 SQIVND (reference sequence). The CDR3 spans 15 residues. Losses at the gene ends were 5 bases for V and 5 bases for J; bases not matched to a gene: 10. CDR3 sequence reads: CASSAQTGLLDTQYF. In DNA form, the CDR3 reads TGTGCCAGTAGTGCCCAGACAGGGTTGTTAGATACGCAGTATTTT.

This clone has just one count. The DNA is left out, because the CDR3 cannot be placed on it with certainty; the CDR3 is given as TCRdb lists it. The V and J genes are TRBV28 and TRBJ1-2; the D segment call TRBD1 is taken from the table without a DNA check. The length of the CDR3 is 16 amino acids, counting both ends. Germline values: CDR1 MDHEN, CDR2 SYDVKM. CDR3 amino acids: CASSFLAGGRDYGYTF.

Remarks on this clone: The junction and the germline gene differ at one end; a read error may be behind it. V usage is TRBV14 and J usage is TRBJ2-1, with TRBD1 matching over 7 bases. In germline, CDR1 is SGHDN, CDR2 FVKESK. This CDR3 has 18 residues. CDR3 region: CASSPLWGRDSSFNEQFF. The CDR3, as DNA: TGTGCCAGCAGCCCACTATGGGGCCGGGACAGTTCCTTCAATGAGCAGTTCTTC.

A word on this clone: This sample includes further DNA sequences coding for the same CDR3. The chain employs TRBV5-6 and TRBJ2-5; D gene ambiguous. Germline-derived CDR1 and CDR2 are SGHDT and YYEEEE. CDR3 length equals 11 residues. V was cut by 0 bases and J by 5 bases, with 2 bases left in between. Here the CDR3 reads CASSLVETQYF. The CDR3 DNA reads TGTGCCAGCAGCTTGGTTGAGACCCAGTACTTC.

V usage is TRBV9 and J usage is TRBJ2-5; maybe TRBD2 (5 bases). CDR1 and CDR2 from the germline V gene are SGDLS and YYNGEE. Deletions cut 0 bases from V and 4 bases from J, with 10 bases between. The CDR3 contains 14 residues. The CDR3 sequence: CASSVAWRAETQYF. CDR3 bases: TGTGCCAGCAGCGTAGCTTGGCGGGCAGAGACCCAGTACTTC.

The chain carries TRBV19 and TRBJ2-7, with 7 bases identical to TRBD2. The V and J ends lost 5 bases and 0 bases, in that order; junction bases with no gene match: 7. Per germline, CDR1 LNHDA and CDR2 SQIVND (reference sequence). The CDR3 contains 15 residues. The CDR3 here is CASSSRAGPSYEQYF. In DNA, the CDR3 is TGTGCCAGTAGTTCCCGAGCGGGGCCCTCCTACGAGCAGTACTTC.

This clone was seen only a few times. This sequence joins TRBV28 and TRBJ2-7, with D uncertain. Germline CDR1 and CDR2: MDHEN and SYDVKM. Trimming cost V 5 bases and J 3 bases, with 8 bases left between them. The CDR3 is made up of 12 amino acids. The CDR3 is CASSETDYEQYF. CDR3 nucleotide sequence: TGTGCCAGCAGTGAAACGGACTACGAGCAGTACTTC.

The DNA for the CDR3 is TGTGCCAGCTCACCACGGACAGGGGAGTGGCTCACTGAAGCTTTCTTT. Translated, it gives CASSPRTGEWLTEAFF. The chain combines TRBV18 with TRBJ1-1; 9 nucleotides align to TRBD1. Germline CDR1 and CDR2: KGHSH and LQKENI. CDR3 size: 16 residues. V shed 1 base and J 4 bases; nucleotides not matched to a gene: 7.

The chain couples TRBV5-1 to TRBJ2-7; 10 bases match TRBD2. The V gene's germline CDR1 is SGHRS and CDR2 YFSETQ. The CDR3 runs to 16 residues. V was pared by 3 bases and J by 5 bases, with 11 bases of the junction left unmatched. The CDR3 coding sequence is TGCGCCAGCAGCTGGGGGGCAGCGGGAGGGCCGAACGAGCAGTACTTC. Its translation is CASSWGAAGGPNEQYF.

The chain recombines TRBV11-2 with TRBJ2-7, with 7 positions matching TRBD1. The V and J ends lost 3 bases and 4 bases, in that order; junction bases with no gene match: 6. Germline-derived CDR1 and CDR2 are SGHAT and FQNNGV. The CDR3 totals 14 residues. DNA for the CDR3: TGTGCCAGCAGCTTTAGACAGGGTTCGTACGAGCAGTACTTC. It encodes CASSFRQGSYEQYF.

This clone appeared a single time. The V and J genes are TRBV7-7 and TRBJ2-5; D might be TRBD2 (5 bases). Germline V gives CDR1 SSHAT, CDR2 FNYEAQ (reference sequence). The CDR3 loop spans 15 amino acids. Trimming shortened V by 0 bases and J by 3 bases, and 11 bases separated the two germline ends. The chain's CDR3 is CASSLASTNKETQYF. The CDR3 bases are TGTGCCAGCAGCTTAGCGTCGACTAACAAAGAGACCCAGTACTTC.

Details on this clone: The germline gene is not matched at one end of the junction; a read error may be the cause. The rearrangement joins TRBV7-7 to TRBJ2-5; the match to TRBD1 covers 8 bases. The CDR3 loop spans 17 amino acids. Germline values: CDR1 SSHAT, CDR2 FNYEAQ (reference sequence). The CDR3: CASSLSPRGPFKQTQYF. The CDR3 nucleotides read TGTGCTAGCAGCTTAAGCCCCAGGGGGCCTTTTAAACAGACCCAGTACTTC.